Sequencing of this TCR beta chain was carried out in a study of shared clonotypes between healthy human individuals. Whole-study findings and limits: For naive CD4 cells, approximately 4.7% of clonotypes were shared across a handful of donors. Generation probabilities of non-shared clonotypes were lower (relative to those shared by all four donors).

Only in-frame clones appear in the TCRdb table, and some are missing; sequencing was by immunoSEQ multiplex PCR. The data show more than 2 million clones, approximately 96% seen once. The CDR3 loop spans 12 amino acids. Germline V gene lookup returns CDR1 SGDLS and CDR2 YYNGEE. V lost 4 bases to trimming and J lost 14 bases, with 13 bases between them. For this clone: Its cognate antigen is unknown.

The study drew all its donors from Caucasian adults living in Nashville, Tennessee. The chain has TRBV9 and TRBJ1-6, with D perhaps TRBD1 (6 bases). The source material was naive CD4+ T cells sorted from blood. Indicated subset: CD45RA+ positively selected. This sequence originates from a man aged 18 to 30 in good health. CDR3 loop: CASSQGGGALHF. CDR3 sequence (DNA): TGTGCCAGCAGCCAGGGAGGGGGTGCCCTCCACTTT. Full variable domain (missing parts from reference TRBV9 and TRBJ1-6): DSGVTQTPKHLITATGQRVTLRCSPRSGDLSVYWYQQSLDQGLQFLIQYYNGEERAKGNILERFSAQQFPDLHSELNLSSLELGDSALYFCASSQGGGALHFGNGTRLTVT.